One and the same sample provided the 5 T cell receptor beta chains below, sequenced in a study of cytomegalovirus exposure and HLA in healthy donors. Use of 60 Vbeta and 13 Jbeta primers characterized the PCR. The data were produced by immunoSEQ multiplex PCR, yet TCRdb's version contains in-frame clones alone and is incomplete. Counted here are approximately 150,000 clones, around two thirds occurring once; the ten biggest clones make up 8.5% to 12%. Input material: PBMCs. Receptors were obtained from a man younger than 45 in good health and CMV-seropositive.

The chain carries TRBV10-3 and TRBJ2-2; D call uncertain. The CDR3 runs to 15 residues. Trimming removed 4 bases from V and 0 bases from J, with 9 bases in between. From germline, CDR1 is ENHRY and CDR2 SYGVKD. CDR3 in amino acids: CAISVQFANTGELFF. The CDR3, as DNA: TGTGCCATCAGTGTCCAGTTCGCGAACACCGGGGAGCTGTTTTTT.

This clone showed up just a few times. This chain links TRBV28 with TRBJ2-7, with TRBD2 matching 7 bases. CDR3 length: 15 residues. CDR1 MDHEN and CDR2 SYDVKM come from the germline V gene. The trim removed 2 bases at V and 7 bases at J, leaving 11 bases unmatched. The CDR3 loop reads CASSLAGEGTREQYF. In nucleotides, the CDR3 is TGTGCCAGCAGTTTAGCCGGGGAGGGGACGAGGGAGCAGTACTTC.

The genes are TRBV7-2 and TRBJ2-1; the match to TRBD2 covers 11 bases. J lost 6 bases, V lost 6 bases, and 4 bases had no gene match. This CDR3 has 14 amino acids. CDR1 is SGHTA and CDR2 is FQGNSA in the germline V gene. This CDR3 reads CASRDTSGSNEQFF. The CDR3, as DNA: TGTGCCAGCAGGGACACTAGCGGGAGCAATGAGCAGTTCTTC.

The rearrangement uses TRBV7-2 and TRBJ2-7; D is uncertain. The CDR3 consists of 11 residues. Germline V CDR1 and CDR2: SGHTA, FQGNSA. V was cut by 5 bases and J by 1 base, with 3 bases left in between. The CDR3 DNA reads TGTGCCAGCAGCCTGTCCTACGAGCAGTACTTC. It is translated as CASSLSYEQYF.

This clone was counted between two and nine times. The gene calls are TRBV6-6 and TRBJ2-7; tentatively, D is TRBD1 (5 bases). V was shortened by 7 bases and J by 0 bases, with 13 bases between the two germline ends. Germline CDR1 MNHNY, CDR2 SVGAGI (reference sequence). The CDR3 is 14 amino acids. CDR3 amino acids: CASTETVSSYEQYF. CDR3 bases: TGTGCCAGCACCGAGACAGTGAGCTCCTACGAGCAGTACTTC.